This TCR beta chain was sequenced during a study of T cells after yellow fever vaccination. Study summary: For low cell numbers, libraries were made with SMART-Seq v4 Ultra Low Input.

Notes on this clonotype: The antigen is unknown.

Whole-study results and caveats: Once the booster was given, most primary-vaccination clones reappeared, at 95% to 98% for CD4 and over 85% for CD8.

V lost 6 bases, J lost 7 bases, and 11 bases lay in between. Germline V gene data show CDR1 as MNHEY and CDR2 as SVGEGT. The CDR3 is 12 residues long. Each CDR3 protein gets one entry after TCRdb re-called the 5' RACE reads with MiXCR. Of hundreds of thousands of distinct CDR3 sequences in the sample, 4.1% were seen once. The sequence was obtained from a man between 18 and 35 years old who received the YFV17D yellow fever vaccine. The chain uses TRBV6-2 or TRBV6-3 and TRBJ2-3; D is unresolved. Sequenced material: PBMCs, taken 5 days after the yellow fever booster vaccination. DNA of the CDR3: TGTGCCAGCAGCCCCCTGGGTTATACGCAGTATTTT. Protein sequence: CASSPLGYTQYF.